Each of the 2 T cell receptor beta chains below was sequenced from the same sample in a study of blood T cells in healthy people across ages. PCR was performed a second time for roughly 7 to 12 cycles using a sample-barcoded 5' primer and a J-beta primer mix. Each CDR3 protein gets one entry after TCRdb re-called the 5' RACE reads with MiXCR. The top ten hold approximately 2.1% of the sample, which has 2 million or so distinct CDR3 sequences, roughly 49% seen once. Sequencing was carried out using blood. All receptors derive from a woman aged 40 to 55 in good health.

In its sample, this clonotype was seen a few times. The chain links TRBV7-2 to TRBJ2-4, with D possibly being TRBD1 (6 bases). The CDR3 sequence is 16 residues long. The V and J ends lost 3 bases and 0 bases respectively, with 12 bases between them. Germline V gene lookup returns CDR1 SGHTA and CDR2 FQGNSA. The CDR3 DNA is TGTGCCAGCAGCTTGGGGGCAGCCATAGCCAAAAACATTCAGTACTTC. It is translated as CASSLGAAIAKNIQYF.

This clonotype was counted between two and nine times. J is TRBJ2-5 and V is TRBV20-1; TRBD1 matches 9 bases. The CDR3 is 12 amino acids. Germline V gene sequence: CDR1 DFQATT, CDR2 SNEGSKA (reference sequence). CDR3 DNA sequence: TGCACCTTACGGGACAGGGACGAGACCCAGTACTTC. Residues: CTLRDRDETQYF.